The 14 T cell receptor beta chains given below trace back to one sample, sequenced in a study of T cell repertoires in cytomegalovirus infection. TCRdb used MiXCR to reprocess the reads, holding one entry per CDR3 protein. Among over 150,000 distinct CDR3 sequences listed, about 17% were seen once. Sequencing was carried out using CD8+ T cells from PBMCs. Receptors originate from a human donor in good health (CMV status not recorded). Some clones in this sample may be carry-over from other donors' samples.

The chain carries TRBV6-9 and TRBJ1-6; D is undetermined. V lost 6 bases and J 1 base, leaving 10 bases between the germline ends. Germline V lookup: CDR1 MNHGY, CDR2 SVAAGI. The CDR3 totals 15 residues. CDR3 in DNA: TGTGCCAGCAGGGCGGACGGATCCTATAATTCACCCCTCCACTTT. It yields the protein CASRADGSYNSPLHF.

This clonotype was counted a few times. CDR3 loop: CASSLVGSPNQPQHF. The CDR3 bases are TGTGCCAGCAGTCTAGTCGGGTCACCCAATCAGCCCCAGCATTTT. The chain is built from TRBV11-2 and TRBJ1-5; D gene uncertain. Germline assignment: CDR1 SGHAT and CDR2 FQNNGV. The CDR3 contains 15 residues. The V gene lost 6 bases and the J gene lost 3 bases, with 15 bases spanning the gap.

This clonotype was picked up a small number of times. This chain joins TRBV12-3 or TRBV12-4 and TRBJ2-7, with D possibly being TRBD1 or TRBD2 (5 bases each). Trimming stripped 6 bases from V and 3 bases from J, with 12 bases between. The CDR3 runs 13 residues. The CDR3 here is CASRGDNLYEQYF. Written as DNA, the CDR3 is TGTGCCAGCAGGGGGGATAACCTCTACGAGCAGTACTTC.

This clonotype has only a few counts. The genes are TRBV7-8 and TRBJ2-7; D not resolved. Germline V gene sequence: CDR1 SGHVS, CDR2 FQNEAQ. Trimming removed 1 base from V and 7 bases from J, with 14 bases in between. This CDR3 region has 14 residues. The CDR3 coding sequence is TGTGCCAGCAGCTTAGGGACGTCGAGTGAGGAGCAGTACTTC. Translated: CASSLGTSSEEQYF.

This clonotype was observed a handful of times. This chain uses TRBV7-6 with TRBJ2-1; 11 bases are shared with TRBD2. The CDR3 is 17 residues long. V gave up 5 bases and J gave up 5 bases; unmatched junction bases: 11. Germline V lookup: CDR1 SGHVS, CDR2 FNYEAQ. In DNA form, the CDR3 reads TGTGCCAGCAGCCGTAGACTAGCGGGGATGGGAGACAATGAGCAGTTCTTC. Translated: CASSRRLAGMGDNEQFF.

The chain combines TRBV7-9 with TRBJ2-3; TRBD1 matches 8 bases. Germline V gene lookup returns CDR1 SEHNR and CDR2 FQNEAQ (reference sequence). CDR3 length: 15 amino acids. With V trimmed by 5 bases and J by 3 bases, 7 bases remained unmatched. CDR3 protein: CASSPPGDRTDTQYF. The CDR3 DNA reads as TGTGCCAGCAGCCCTCCGGGGGACAGGACAGATACGCAGTATTTT.

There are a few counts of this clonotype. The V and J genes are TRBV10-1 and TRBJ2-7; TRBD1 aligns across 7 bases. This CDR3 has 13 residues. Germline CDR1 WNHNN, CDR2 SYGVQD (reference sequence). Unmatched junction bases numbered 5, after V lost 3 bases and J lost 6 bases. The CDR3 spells CASSEGPGGEQYF. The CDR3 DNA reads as TGCGCCAGCAGTGAAGGCCCAGGGGGCGAGCAGTACTTC.

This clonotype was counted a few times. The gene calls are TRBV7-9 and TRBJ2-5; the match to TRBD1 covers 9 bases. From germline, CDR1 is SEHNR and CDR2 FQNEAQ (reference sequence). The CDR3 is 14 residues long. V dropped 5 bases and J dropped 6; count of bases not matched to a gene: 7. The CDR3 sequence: CASSQPQGAQTQYF. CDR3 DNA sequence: TGTGCCAGCAGCCAGCCACAGGGGGCGCAGACCCAGTACTTC.

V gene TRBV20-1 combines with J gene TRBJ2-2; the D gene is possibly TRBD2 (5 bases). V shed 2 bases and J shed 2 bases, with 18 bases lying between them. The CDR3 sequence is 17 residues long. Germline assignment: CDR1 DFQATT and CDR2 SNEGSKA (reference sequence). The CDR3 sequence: CSARPPGLGLNTGELFF. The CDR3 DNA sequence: TGCAGTGCTAGACCTCCGGGATTAGGATTAAACACCGGGGAGCTGTTTTTT.

The CDR3 reads CASGRPGIGYGYTF. As DNA, the CDR3 is TGTGCCAGCGGGCGGCCGGGGATCGGCTATGGCTACACCTTC. The chain links TRBV27 to TRBJ1-2; no reliable D call. The CDR3 contains 14 residues. The V gene lost 8 bases and the J gene lost 4 bases, with 17 bases spanning the gap. Germline V gives CDR1 MNHEY, CDR2 SMNVEV (reference sequence).

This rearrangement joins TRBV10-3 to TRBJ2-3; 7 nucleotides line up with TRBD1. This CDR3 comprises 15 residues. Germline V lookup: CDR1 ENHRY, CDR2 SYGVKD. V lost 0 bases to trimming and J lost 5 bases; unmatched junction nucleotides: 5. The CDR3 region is CAISESRQGVDTQYF. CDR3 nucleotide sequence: TGTGCCATCAGTGAGTCACGACAGGGAGTAGATACGCAGTATTTT.

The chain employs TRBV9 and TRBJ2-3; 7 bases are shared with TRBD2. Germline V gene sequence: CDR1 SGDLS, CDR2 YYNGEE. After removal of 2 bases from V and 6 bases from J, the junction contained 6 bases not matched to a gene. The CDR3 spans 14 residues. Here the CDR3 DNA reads TGTGCCAGCAGCGTTGGTCGGGGGGTGGATACGCAGTATTTT. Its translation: CASSVGRGVDTQYF.

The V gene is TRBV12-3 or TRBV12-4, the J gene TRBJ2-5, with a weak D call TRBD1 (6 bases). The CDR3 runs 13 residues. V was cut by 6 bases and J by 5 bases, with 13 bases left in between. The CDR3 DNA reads TGTGCCAGCAGCCCGACAGGTCCCGAGACCCAGTACTTC. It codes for CASSPTGPETQYF.

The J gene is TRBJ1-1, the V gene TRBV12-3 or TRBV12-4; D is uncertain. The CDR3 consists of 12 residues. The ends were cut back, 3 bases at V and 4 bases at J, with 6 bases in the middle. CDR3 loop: CASSFVSTEAFF. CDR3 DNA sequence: TGTGCCAGCAGTTTTGTATCCACTGAAGCTTTCTTT.